Below, one TCR beta chain is given with its context. Here immunoSEQ multiplex PCR was the method, and the copy in TCRdb shows in-frame clones only, minus some. The profile covers about 52,000 clones, with 85% to 95% appearing a single time and roughly 12% taken by the ten largest. The data originate from a study of OX40 agonist ivuxolimab in advanced cancers. The length of the CDR3 is 15 residues. V dropped 5 bases and J dropped 2 bases, with 16 bases sitting between them. CDR1 is MNHEY, CDR2 SMNVEV, per germline (reference sequence). Sample: CD4+ or CD8+ T cells sorted from blood, taken in a trial of the OX40 agonist ivuxolimab. The receptor's source is an adult with an advanced solid tumor such as melanoma, head and neck, liver or kidney cancer. The rearrangement uses TRBV27 and TRBJ2-7; D tentatively reads TRBD1 or TRBD2 (5 bases each). The CDR3 sequence: CASSRRGAQAYEQYF. The CDR3 DNA follows: TGTGCCAGCAGTCGACGAGGGGCCCAAGCCTACGAGCAGTACTTC.